This T cell receptor beta chain was observed in a study of identical twins' blood T cells. The study's findings and limits: Mainly, cloneset size products determined shared clonotypes, twins included.

Germline assignment: CDR1 DFQATT and CDR2 SNEGSKA (reference sequence). The ends were cut back, 5 bases at V and 4 bases at J, with 8 bases in the middle. This CDR3 has 11 residues. Each CDR3 protein gets one entry after TCRdb re-called the 5' RACE reads with MiXCR. The sample lists 350,000 to 400,000 distinct CDR3 sequences, about 28% occurring once. Concerning this clonotype: Its antigen is not known.

Sequencing was performed on PBMCs. The source is a woman between 18 and 49 years old in good health. The chain joins TRBV20-1 to TRBJ1-1; D is uncertain. The CDR3 bases are TGCAGTGCTTCTTGGTTCACTGAAGCTTTCTTT. Translated, it gives CSASWFTEAFF.